In this sample, the clone carrying this T cell receptor beta chain turned up a few times. Trimming took 10 bases from V and 3 from J, leaving 10 bases between them. The CDR3 extends over 12 amino acids. Germline V gene data show CDR1 as ENHRY and CDR2 as SYGVKD. The record originates from a study of blood T cells in healthy people across ages. PCR was performed a second time for roughly 7 to 12 cycles using a sample-barcoded 5' primer and a J-beta primer mix. TCRdb re-called the 5' RACE reads through MiXCR, storing one row per CDR3 protein. Found here are 910,000 or so distinct CDR3 sequences, just over 50% of them singletons; the top ten hold about 22%.

The sequencing sample was made of blood. The receptor's source is a woman aged 55-69 years in good health. This chain connects TRBV10-3 to TRBJ1-5, with D possibly TRBD1 on 5 matching bases. The DNA of the CDR3 is TGTGCCACCTCACAGGTCAATCAGCCCCAGCATTTT. Encoded protein: CATSQVNQPQHF.